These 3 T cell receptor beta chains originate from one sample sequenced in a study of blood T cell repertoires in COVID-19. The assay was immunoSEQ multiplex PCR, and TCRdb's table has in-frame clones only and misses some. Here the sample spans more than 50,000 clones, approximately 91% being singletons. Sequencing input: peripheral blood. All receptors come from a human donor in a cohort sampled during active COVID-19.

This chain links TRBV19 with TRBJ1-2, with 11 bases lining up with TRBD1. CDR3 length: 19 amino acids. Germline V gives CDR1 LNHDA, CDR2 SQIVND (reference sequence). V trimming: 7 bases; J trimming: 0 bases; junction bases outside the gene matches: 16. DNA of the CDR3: TGTGCCAGTACCCCTCGTCCCCCGGGACAGGGGGGGACTAACTATGGCTACACCTTC. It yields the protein CASTPRPPGQGGTNYGYTF.

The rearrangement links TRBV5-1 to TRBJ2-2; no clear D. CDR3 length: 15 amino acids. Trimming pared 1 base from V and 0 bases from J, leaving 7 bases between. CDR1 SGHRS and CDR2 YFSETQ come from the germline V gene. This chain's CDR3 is CASSLPPPNTGELFF. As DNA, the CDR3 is TGCGCCAGCAGCTTGCCTCCCCCGAACACCGGGGAGCTGTTTTTT.

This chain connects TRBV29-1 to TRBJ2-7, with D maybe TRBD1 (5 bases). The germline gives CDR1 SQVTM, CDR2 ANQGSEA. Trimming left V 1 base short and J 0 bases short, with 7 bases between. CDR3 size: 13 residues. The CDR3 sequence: CSVEGTHSYEQYF. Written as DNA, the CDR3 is TGCAGCGTTGAAGGGACACACTCCTACGAGCAGTACTTC.